This TCR beta chain was documented in a study of Graves' ophthalmopathy and Graves' hyperthyroidism. Regarding the study as a whole: Blood also contained most of the expanded thyroid clonotypes above 0.001 frequency.

CDR3 length equals 13 residues. Germline trimming cut 6 bases from V and 4 bases from J; bases unmatched to any gene: 5. Amplified material comprised TCR beta CDR3 regions derived from RNA transcripts. Second-round multiplex PCR came after a first-round RT-PCR that employed HTBI primers. In TCRdb, the multiplex PCR reads were re-called with MiXCR into one record per CDR3 protein. The table records some 210,000 distinct CDR3 sequences, 25% to 30% of them present only once. Exclusion covered patients with other autoimmune diseases or uncontrolled infections (as well as pregnancy or lactation). This clonotype was counted many times. Its antigen is not known.

The genes are TRBV12-3 or TRBV12-4 and TRBJ2-7; 8 positions agree with TRBD1. Sequencing input: peripheral blood. The sequence was collected from a man aged 50-59 years with Graves' ophthalmopathy. The CDR3 region is CASSAGGRYEQYF. CDR3 in DNA: TGTGCCAGCAGCGCAGGGGGCAGGTACGAGCAGTACTTC.